A selection of T cell receptor beta chains follows, all from one sample in a study of T cells after yellow fever vaccination. Via MiXCR, TCRdb re-called the 5' RACE reads, giving one row per CDR3 protein. Here the sample spans about 96,000 distinct CDR3 sequences, about 8.4% being singletons. The sequencing here drew on CD8+ T cells not binding an NS4B(214-222) dextramer, sorted from PBMCs, taken less than 16 days after the first yellow fever vaccination. Receptors originate from a young man who received the YFV17D yellow fever vaccine. The CDR3 runs from the conserved cysteine through the conserved F or W. Fields, in order: J gene, V gene, CDR3 protein.

TRBJ1-5,TRBV27,CASSFVSNQPQHF
TRBJ2-1,TRBV12-3/TRBV12-4,CASRGERGGLNEQFF
TRBJ2-5,TRBV7-6,CASSLTLTSGGFQETQYF
TRBJ2-7,TRBV4-1,CASSRASGSYEQYF
TRBJ2-7,TRBV12-3/TRBV12-4,CASSWTGGLGYEQYF
TRBJ2-3,TRBV29-1,CSAATSGGSDTQYF
TRBJ1-1,TRBV4-1,CASSQDRGPATEAFF
TRBJ2-1,TRBV6-1,CASSPIGEVGTGEQFF
TRBJ2-3,TRBV27,CASSLSDSTDTQYF
TRBJ2-5,TRBV6-5,CASSYTGTQETQYF
TRBJ1-2,TRBV6-1,CASSLWTGGYYGYTF
TRBJ2-5,TRBV6-1,CAGSPRTDGQETQYF
TRBJ1-1,TRBV6-5,CASSYSAGAGTEAFF
TRBJ2-1,TRBV25-1,CASSGPVVWFF
TRBJ2-3,TRBV4-2,CATSRLAGSTDTQYF
TRBJ2-7,TRBV27,CASSLGDRGYEQYF
TRBJ2-7,TRBV6-6,CASSYVLTYEQYF
TRBJ2-1,TRBV5-6,CASSFAARNMIDEQFF
TRBJ1-3,TRBV27,CASSLIRTGDGNTIYF
TRBJ2-3,TRBV12-3/TRBV12-4,CARSLGQMLIDRFTDTQYF
TRBJ2-7,TRBV5-6,CASSLDPIRPSPNYEQYF
TRBJ2-2,TRBV4-3,CASSQVIGELFF
TRBJ1-5,TRBV6-1,CASSPTVFGNQPQHF
TRBJ2-3,TRBV19,CATAGSPDTQYF
TRBJ2-1,TRBV27,CASSLGTGGIFF
TRBJ2-1,TRBV20-1,CSARIGPHDNEQFF
TRBJ1-3,TRBV11-2,CASSLQWTGIGNTIYF
TRBJ2-5,TRBV6-2/TRBV6-3,CASSYSVIIRTRETQYF
TRBJ1-2,TRBV4-1,CASSPKTGGYSINYGYTF
TRBJ1-5,TRBV3-1,CASRHTPARPDPTDQPQHF
TRBJ2-7,TRBV11-1,CASSLTGASSYEQYF
TRBJ1-1,TRBV5-1,CASSLFGQGGRTEAFF
TRBJ2-1,TRBV12-5,CASVVTTGSSYNEQFF
TRBJ2-3,TRBV7-3,CASSKTPARTDTQYF
TRBJ2-3,TRBV5-1,CASSVGQRSTDTQYF
TRBJ1-3,TRBV7-2,CASSPDRGAGNTIYF
TRBJ2-1,TRBV6-9,CASSYQNGTYNEQFF
TRBJ2-3,TRBV29-1,CSVGVRAGGPPTDTQYF
TRBJ1-4,TRBV27,CASSPLGGSANEKLFF
TRBJ2-3,TRBV7-8,CASSLAGGLPDTQYF
TRBJ2-1,TRBV20-1,CSARETGGRDNEQFF
TRBJ1-5,TRBV4-1,CASSQEEGAGGQPQHF
TRBJ1-1,TRBV20-1,CSAKQGADTEAFF